Shown below are 25 T cell receptor beta chains from a single sample sequenced in a study of blood T cells in healthy people across ages. Then a second PCR, running roughly 7 to 11 cycles, was carried out with a sample-barcoded 5' primer and a J-beta primer mix. TCRdb independently ran MiXCR on the 5' RACE reads; one entry per CDR3 protein. The data contain around 1.5 million distinct CDR3 sequences, about 31% of them singletons. The sample consisted of blood. Every receptor here comes from a woman under 40 in good health.

A few counts support this clonotype. The gene calls are TRBV7-9 and TRBJ1-2, with D unclear. CDR1 and CDR2 from the germline V gene are SEHNR and FQNEAQ (reference sequence). The CDR3 extends over 12 amino acids. V was cut by 3 bases and J by 8 bases, with 10 bases left in between. The DNA for the CDR3 is TGTGCCAGCAGCTTGAGTTCGAAGGGCTACACCTTC. Protein sequence: CASSLSSKGYTF.

In this sample, this clonotype turned up a few times. This chain joins TRBV30 and TRBJ1-2; 7 bases are shared with TRBD1. The CDR3 loop spans 14 amino acids. V trimming: 2 bases; J trimming: 3 bases; junction bases outside the gene matches: 6. Per the germline V gene, CDR1 is GTSNPN and CDR2 is SVGIG (reference sequence). The CDR3 loop is CAWSNRGRDYGYTF. As DNA, the CDR3 is TGTGCCTGGAGTAACAGGGGCCGGGACTATGGCTACACCTTC.

This rearrangement joins TRBV29-1 to TRBJ1-1; D is unresolved. The CDR3 is 12 amino acids. Germline V gives CDR1 SQVTM, CDR2 ANQGSEA. Trimming removed 8 bases from V and 6 bases from J, with 16 bases in between. The CDR3 loop reads CSYRLGFPEAFF. Written as DNA, the CDR3 is TGCAGCTACCGACTGGGGTTCCCTGAAGCTTTCTTT.

The chain couples TRBV29-1 to TRBJ2-1; TRBD2 matches at 8 bases. This CDR3 has 12 amino acids. The germline V gene encodes CDR1 SQVTM and CDR2 ANQGSEA. V lost 6 bases to trimming and J lost 6 bases; unmatched junction nucleotides: 4. The DNA for the CDR3 is TGCAGCGTCCGGGGGGGCCGCAATGAGCAGTTCTTC. As protein: CSVRGGRNEQFF.

This clonotype appeared many times. The chain employs TRBV11-1 and TRBJ2-6; TRBD2 matches at 15 bases. The germline V gene encodes CDR1 SGHAT and CDR2 FQDESV (reference sequence). The CDR3 consists of 22 residues. J was trimmed by 0 bases and V by 5 bases; bases with no gene match: 14. The CDR3 region has the DNA TGTGCCAGCAGCACGGGACTAGCGGGAGGAACAACAACTTACTCTGGGGCCAACGTCCTGACTTTC. Its translation: CASSTGLAGGTTTYSGANVLTF.

This chain connects TRBV6-1 to TRBJ2-7; D assignment may be TRBD1 or TRBD2 (5 bases each). V shed 6 bases and J shed 2 bases, with 17 bases lying between them. Germline V gene lookup returns CDR1 MNHNS and CDR2 SASEGT. This CDR3 has 15 residues. The CDR3: CASRIEKGSTYEQYF. CDR3 coding DNA: TGTGCCAGCAGGATAGAGAAGGGGAGTACCTACGAGCAGTACTTC.

Remarks on this clonotype: A read error is likely, as this CDR3 ends without the conserved phenylalanine or tryptophan. V usage is TRBV13 and J usage is TRBJ2-1; TRBD1 agrees at 7 bases. The trim removed 4 bases at V and 5 bases at J, leaving 5 bases unmatched. This CDR3 has 14 amino acids. The germline V gene has CDR1 PRHDT and CDR2 FYEKMQ (reference sequence). This CDR3 reads CASSSGQRHNEQFY. DNA of the CDR3: TGTGCCAGCAGCTCGGGACAGCGGCACAATGAGCAGTTCTAC.

The V gene is TRBV27, the J gene TRBJ2-7, with 9 bases fitting TRBD2. The CDR3 runs 19 residues. J was trimmed by 2 bases and V by 5 bases; bases with no gene match: 19. Germline V gene lookup returns CDR1 MNHEY and CDR2 SMNVEV (reference sequence). The CDR3 nucleotides read TGTGCCAGCAGTCCGCTTTTATTGGAGGGACTAGCACCGACCTACGAGCAGTACTTC. Translation: CASSPLLLEGLAPTYEQYF.

This clonotype was picked up many times. The genes are TRBV4-1 and TRBJ1-1; possible D gene TRBD1, 5 bases. Trimming removed 6 bases from V and 1 base from J, with 15 bases in between. CDR1 is MGHRA, CDR2 YSYEKL, per germline. The CDR3 is 15 amino acids. The CDR3 loop reads CASRQVSGGNTEAFF. As DNA, the CDR3 is TGCGCCAGCAGGCAGGTGTCTGGGGGGAACACTGAAGCTTTCTTT.

The table lists this clonotype with a few counts. The V and J genes are TRBV29-1 and TRBJ1-2, with 7 bases aligning to TRBD1. Germline-derived CDR1 and CDR2 are SQVTM and ANQGSEA. Trimming cost V 7 bases and J 7 bases; bases outside gene matches: 18. The CDR3 is 15 residues long. CDR3 protein: CSAVLHDRESAGYTF. CDR3 DNA sequence: TGCAGCGCCGTACTACACGACAGGGAATCGGCTGGCTACACCTTC.

The chain links TRBV7-3 to TRBJ2-7; 7 bases align to TRBD2. Germline-derived CDR1 and CDR2 are SGHTA and FQGTGA. The CDR3 is made up of 15 amino acids. V dropped 3 bases and J dropped 6; count of bases not matched to a gene: 11. The DNA of the CDR3 is TGTGCCAGCAGCTTGTTTCTGGCGGGAGAGGGCGAGCAGTACTTC. Protein product: CASSLFLAGEGEQYF.

This clonotype was seen more than once but under ten times. The genes are TRBV20-1 and TRBJ1-5; D perhaps matches TRBD1 (6 bases). The CDR3 is 13 residues long. V lost 6 bases to trimming and J lost 3 bases, with 12 bases between them. The germline gives CDR1 DFQATT, CDR2 SNEGSKA (reference sequence). The CDR3 here is CSAPGHLNQPQHF. The DNA of the CDR3 is TGCAGTGCCCCGGGACACCTCAATCAGCCCCAGCATTTT.

This clonotype was counted a few times. The V gene is TRBV5-1, the J gene TRBJ2-6; 8 nucleotides line up with TRBD2. The CDR3 runs to 17 residues. Trimming cost V 5 bases and J 1 base; bases outside gene matches: 8. Germline V gives CDR1 SGHRS, CDR2 YFSETQ. DNA for the CDR3: TGCGCCAGCAGTTTCTCCAGCGGGAGTTCTGGGGCCAACGTCCTGACTTTC. This translates into CASSFSSGSSGANVLTF.

This clonotype was detected a few times. The DNA of the CDR3 is TGCAGTGCTGAAGACGACAGGGGAGCCAATCAGCCCCAGCATTTT. It specifies CSAEDDRGANQPQHF. The chain joins TRBV20-1 to TRBJ1-5; 8 positions agree with TRBD1. Germline V gene data show CDR1 as DFQATT and CDR2 as SNEGSKA (reference sequence). V was pared by 5 bases and J by 3 bases, with 9 bases of the junction left unmatched. The CDR3 is 15 residues long.

This clonotype was seen a few times. The gene calls are TRBV9 and TRBJ2-2; D is ambiguous. With 2 bases removed from V and 4 bases from J, the gap between germline ends came to 6 bases. This CDR3 comprises 13 residues. Germline V gene data show CDR1 as SGDLS and CDR2 as YYNGEE. This chain's CDR3 is CASSVGITGELFF. The CDR3 bases are TGTGCCAGCAGCGTTGGGATCACCGGGGAGCTGTTTTTT. Complete variable domain (other parts from reference TRBV9 and TRBJ2-2): DSGVTQTPKHLITATGQRVTLRCSPRSGDLSVYWYQQSLDQGLQFLIQYYNGEERAKGNILERFSAQQFPDLHSELNLSSLELGDSALYFCASSVGITGELFFGEGSRLTVL.

This clonotype was counted a few times. A much more abundant neighbour one base away suggests this may be a read error. The chain joins TRBV2 to TRBJ1-5; D may be TRBD1 (5 bases). The germline V gene encodes CDR1 SNHLY and CDR2 FYNNEI. Trimming stripped 4 bases from V and 0 bases from J, with 13 bases between. The CDR3 contains 16 residues. DNA for the CDR3: TGTGCCAGCAGTGCGTTGTGGGGGAATAGCAATCAGCCCCAGCATTTT. Protein product: CASSALWGNSNQPQHF.

This clonotype appeared a single time. Germline and junction disagree at one end, which may indicate a read error. V gene TRBV15 combines with J gene TRBJ2-7; D gene uncertain. Germline CDR1 LNHNV, CDR2 YYDKDF (reference sequence). This CDR3 is 15 amino acids long. The CDR3 loop is CATSTRPPLSYEQYF. As DNA, the CDR3 is TGCGCCACCAGCACCCGCCCACCCCTCTCCTACGAGCAGTACTTC.

This clonotype was observed many times. The chain uses TRBV27 and TRBJ2-1; the D call may be TRBD1 or TRBD2 (5 bases each). The CDR3 is made up of 11 amino acids. Germline V gives CDR1 MNHEY, CDR2 SMNVEV (reference sequence). Trimming pared 3 bases from V and 9 bases from J, leaving 6 bases between. CDR3 sequence: CASSFGTEQFF. The DNA for the CDR3 is TGTGCCAGCAGTTTCGGGACTGAGCAGTTCTTC.

In this sample, this clonotype turned up once. CDR3 sequence (DNA): TGCGCCAGCAGCTTAGGGGAATTCAGTGAAGCTTTCTTT. This translates into CASSLGEFSEAFF. The chain has TRBV5-1 and TRBJ1-1; the D gene is possibly TRBD1 (5 bases). Trimming removed 2 bases at V and 7 bases at J, with 12 bases between. In germline, CDR1 is SGHRS, CDR2 YFSETQ. The CDR3 spans 13 residues.

The rearrangement links TRBV28 to TRBJ2-1; TRBD2 aligns across 10 bases. Losses at the gene ends were 5 bases for V and 8 bases for J; bases not matched to a gene: 9. CDR1 is MDHEN and CDR2 is SYDVKM in the germline V gene. There are 15 residues in the CDR3. In DNA form, the CDR3 reads TGTGCCAGCAGTCTAACTAGCGGGGCGAGGGATGAGCAGTTCTTC. It yields the protein CASSLTSGARDEQFF.

Points on this clonotype: One junction end disagrees with the germline gene, perhaps due to a read error. The chain couples TRBV5-6 to TRBJ1-2; possible D gene TRBD1, 6 bases. Germline assignment: CDR1 SGHDT and CDR2 YYEEEE. CDR3 length equals 15 residues. The CDR3 DNA is TGTGCCGGCAGCCAGACCCGCGGCAGGGGCAAGGGCTACACCTTC. Translated: CAGSQTRGRGKGYTF.

DNA for the CDR3: TGTGCCACCAGTGATGGAGGGACTAGCGGACCCAATGAGCAGTTCTTC. This encodes CATSDGGTSGPNEQFF. J is TRBJ2-1 and V is TRBV24-1; 11 nucleotides align to TRBD2. The CDR3 contains 16 residues. V trimming: 3 bases; J trimming: 6 bases; junction bases outside the gene matches: 6. In germline, CDR1 is KGHDR, CDR2 SFDVKD.

This chain joins TRBV5-1 and TRBJ2-1; the D is unclear. The V gene's germline CDR1 is SGHRS and CDR2 YFSETQ. The length of the CDR3 is 16 residues. Trimming took off 5 bases at V and 5 bases at J, with 20 bases between the two ends. Here the CDR3 reads CASRRDPATANNEQFF. DNA of the CDR3: TGCGCCAGCAGACGAGACCCAGCGACCGCGAACAATGAGCAGTTCTTC.

The chain is built from TRBV7-2 and TRBJ1-1; no definite D call. The CDR3 covers 14 residues. The ends were cut back, 5 bases at V and 6 bases at J, with 16 bases in the middle. CDR1 and CDR2 (germline): SGHTA, FQGNSA. CDR3 sequence: CASSLASKYAEAFF. As DNA, the CDR3 is TGTGCCAGCAGCCTTGCCAGCAAGTACGCTGAAGCTTTCTTT.

This clonotype was picked up a small number of times. V is TRBV4-1 and J is TRBJ2-1; possibly TRBD2 for D (6 bases). CDR1 is MGHRA, CDR2 YSYEKL, per germline. Between the trimmed V and J ends, which lost 1 base and 4 bases, there was a span of 11 bases. The CDR3 is 15 amino acids. In DNA, the CDR3 is TGCGCCAGCAGCCAAGGGAGCGGGCCATACAATGAGCAGTTCTTC. Protein: CASSQGSGPYNEQFF.